The source of this T cell receptor (beta chain) is a study of Ad26.COV2.S vaccination and SARS-CoV-2 variants. Study overall: The vaccine Ad26.COV2.S was put into the muscle once, or twice with 56 days between. Study-wide findings and caveats: Total responses of T cells may have been underestimated by the analyses of TCR breadth and depth.

In the case of this clone: Its target is unknown.

The treatment is: some 19 received Ad26.COV2.S at low or high dose, single or two shots; about five received placebo; per-sample allocation not given. At day 63 after the first vaccine or placebo injection, samples were drawn. This person who donated was an adult of 18-55 years in Boston. This CDR3 is 16 amino acids long. Trimming removed 1 base from V and 5 bases from J, with 17 bases in between. CDR1 SEHNR and CDR2 FQNEAQ come from the germline V gene (reference sequence). Profiled with immunoSEQ multiplex PCR; TCRdb holds only in-frame clones, not every one. The sample lists hundreds of thousands of clones; about 88% were seen once.

The TCR comes from a person aged 18 to 65 who received the Ad26.COV2.S COVID-19 vaccine or a placebo. The rearrangement uses TRBV7-9 and TRBJ1-1, with D hard to call. This specimen was peripheral blood, taken in a trial of Ad26.COV2.S vaccine versus placebo. The CDR3, as DNA: TGTGCCAGCAGCTTAGGGTTAGTGGAGGGAATAACTGAAGCTTTCTTT. The encoded protein is CASSLGLVEGITEAFF.